This T cell receptor (beta chain) derives from a study of regulatory T cells in long-lasting Graves disease. Study results and caveats: Clonotypes that were public and shared totalled about 2,500 in persistent patients versus over 800 in new patients.

Time point specified: newly diagnosed GD, antithyroid drugs for less than 3 months. RNA isolated from PBMCs was used to make the TCR library. HTBI primers from iRepertoire and Arm-PCR of CDR3 regions yielded the TCR beta libraries. TCRdb redid the calling of the multiplex PCR reads with MiXCR, one entry per CDR3 protein. Of about 540,000 distinct CDR3 sequences listed, 13% are singletons. This clonotype was counted a few times. Its antigen is still unknown. The sample was also reused in another study, on T cells in Graves' hyperthyroidism and ophthalmopathy.

The TCR comes from a man between 25 and 39 years old with Graves disease. The sequencing here drew on peripheral blood mononuclear cells (PBMCs), taken at new diagnosis, from a patient treated with antithyroid drugs.

The CDR3 sequence: CASSPGQASSGANVLTF. For the CDR3, the DNA is TGTGCCAGCAGCCCGGGACAGGCCAGCTCTGGGGCCAACGTCCTGACTTTC. The chain combines TRBV4-2 with TRBJ2-6, with TRBD1 matching over 8 bases. CDR1 is LGHNA, CDR2 YNFKEQ, per germline. V was clipped by 4 bases and J by 0 bases; unmatched bases: 5. The CDR3 sequence is 17 residues long.